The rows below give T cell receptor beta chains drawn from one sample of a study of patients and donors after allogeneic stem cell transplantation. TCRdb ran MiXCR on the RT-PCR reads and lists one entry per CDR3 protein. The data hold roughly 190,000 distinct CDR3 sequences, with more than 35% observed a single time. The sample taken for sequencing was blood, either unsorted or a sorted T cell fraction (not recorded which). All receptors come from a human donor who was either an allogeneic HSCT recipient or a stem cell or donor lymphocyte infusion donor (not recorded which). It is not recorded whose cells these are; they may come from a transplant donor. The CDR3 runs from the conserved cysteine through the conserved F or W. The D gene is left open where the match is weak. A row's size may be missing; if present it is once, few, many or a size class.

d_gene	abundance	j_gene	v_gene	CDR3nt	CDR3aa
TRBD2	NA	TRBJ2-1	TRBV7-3	TGTGCCAGCAGCTTAATAGGTCTAGCGGGAGTCGATGAGCAGTTCTTC	CASSLIGLAGVDEQFF
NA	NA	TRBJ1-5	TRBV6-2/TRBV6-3	TGTGCCAGCACAGTTAATCCTTTCAATCAGCCCCAGCATTTT	CASTVNPFNQPQHF
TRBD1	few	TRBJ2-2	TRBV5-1	TGCGCCAGCAAGACAGGGGCATTTGGGACCGGGGAGCTGTTTTTT	CASKTGAFGTGELFF
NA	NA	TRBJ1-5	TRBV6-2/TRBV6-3	TGTGCCAGCAGTTCACTAGGGAGTGGATATAGCAATCAGCCCCAGCATTTT	CASSSLGSGYSNQPQHF
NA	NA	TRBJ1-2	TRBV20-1	TGCAGTGCTAGTCCGGGGTTAGGATTGGATGGCTACACCTTC	CSASPGLGLDGYTF
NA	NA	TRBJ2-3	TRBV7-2	TGTGCCAGCAGCCATCACGGTCCCTTCACAGATACGCAGTATTTT	CASSHHGPFTDTQYF
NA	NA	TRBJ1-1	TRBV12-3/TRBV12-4	TGTGCCAGCAGTTTAAGTCCAGGGCGCGCTTTCTTT	CASSLSPGRAFF
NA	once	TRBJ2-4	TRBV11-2	TGTGCCAGCAGCTTTTCTGGAGGTTTCCTAGCCAAAAACATTCAGTACTTC	CASSFSGGFLAKNIQYF
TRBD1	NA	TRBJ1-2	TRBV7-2	TGTGCCAGCAGTCCCACAGGGGAGGGTGGCTACACCTTC	CASSPTGEGGYTF
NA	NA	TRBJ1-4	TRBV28	TGTGCCAGCAGAACCTCCCAAGTGTGGGCCCCTATTCCTAGTGAAAAACTGTTTTTT	CASRTSQVWAPIPSEKLFF
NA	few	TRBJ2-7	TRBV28	TGTGCCAGCAGCGGGAGTTTCGAGCAGTACTTC	CASSGSFEQYF
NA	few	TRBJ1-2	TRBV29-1	TGCAGCGCCTCGGGGGGCCTATTC	CSASGGLF
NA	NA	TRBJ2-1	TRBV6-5	TGTGCCAGCAGTCTAGCGTTAAGCTCCTACAATGAGCAGTTCTTC	CASSLALSSYNEQFF
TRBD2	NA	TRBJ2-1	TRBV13	TGTGCCAGCAGCTTATTCCCGGGACTAGAAACCCCCAATGAGCAGTTCTTC	CASSLFPGLETPNEQFF
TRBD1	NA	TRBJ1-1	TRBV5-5	TGTGCCAGCAGCTGGACTGTGACAGGGGTGAACACTGAAGCTTTCTTT	CASSWTVTGVNTEAFF
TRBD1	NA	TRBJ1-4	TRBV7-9	TGTGCCAGCCAGGGACAGCCTAATGAAAAACTGTTTTTT	CASQGQPNEKLFF
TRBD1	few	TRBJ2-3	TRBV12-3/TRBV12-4	TGTGCCAGCAGAGCGACAGGGTGGGACGCAGATACGCAGTATTTT	CASRATGWDADTQYF
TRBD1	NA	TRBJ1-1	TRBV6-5	TGTGCCAGCAGGCCGGACAGGCGTTATCACACTGAAGCTTTCTTT	CASRPDRRYHTEAFF
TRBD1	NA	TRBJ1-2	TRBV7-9	TGTGCCAGCAGCTATGGGACAGACCCCTATGGCTACACCTTC	CASSYGTDPYGYTF
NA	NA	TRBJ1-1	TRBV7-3	TGTGCCAGCAGCTTAGACGGTATCCCGAACACTGAAGCTTTCTTT	CASSLDGIPNTEAFF
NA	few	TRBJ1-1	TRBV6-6	TGTGCCAGCAGTTACCGGGGGGGCCCTGAAGCTTTCTTT	CASSYRGGPEAFF
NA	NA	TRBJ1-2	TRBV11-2	TGTGCCAGCAGCTTAGTTTCGGGGGCAGGGTATGGCTACACCTTC	CASSLVSGAGYGYTF
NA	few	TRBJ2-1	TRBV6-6	TGTGCCAGCAGTTACTCTCATGCTGAGCAGTTCTTC	CASSYSHAEQFF
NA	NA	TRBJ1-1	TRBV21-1	TGTGCTCAGGCGTCTACGGGTGAAGCTTTCTTT	CAQASTGEAFF
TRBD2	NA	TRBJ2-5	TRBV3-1	TGTGCCAGCAGCCTCCGGGGGCGGGAGGCCCGAGAGACCCAGTACTTC	CASSLRGREARETQYF
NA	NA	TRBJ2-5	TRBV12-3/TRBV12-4	TGTGCCAGCACTCACTCCGGGCCAGAGACCCAGTACTTC	CASTHSGPETQYF
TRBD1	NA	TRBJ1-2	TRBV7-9	TGTGCCAGCAGCGATTCGACAGGGGGTAGGAATGGCTACACCTTC	CASSDSTGGRNGYTF
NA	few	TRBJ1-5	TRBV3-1	TGTGCCAGCAGCCAGGGACTTGGGTCAAATCAGCCCCAGCATTTT	CASSQGLGSNQPQHF
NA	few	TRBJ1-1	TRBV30	TGTGCCTGGAGGAGTAAGGGCCCTGAAGCTTTCTTT	CAWRSKGPEAFF
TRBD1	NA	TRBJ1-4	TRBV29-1	TGCAGCGCCCTAGCGGGACAGGGGGTAGATGATAATGAAAAACTGTTTTTT	CSALAGQGVDDNEKLFF
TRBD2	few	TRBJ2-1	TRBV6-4	TGTGCCAGCAGTGAAGGTGCTAGCGGCAATGAGCAGTTCTTC	CASSEGASGNEQFF
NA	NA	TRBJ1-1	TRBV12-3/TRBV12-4	TGTGCCAGCAGTTTCCAACAGGGGAACACTGAAGCTTTCTTT	CASSFQQGNTEAFF
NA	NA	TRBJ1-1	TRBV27	TGTGCCAGCAGACTAACTTCGGGCAGGGAAGGCACTGAAGCTTTCTTT	CASRLTSGREGTEAFF
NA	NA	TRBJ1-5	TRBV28	TGTGCCAGCAATGGGATCGAGGGGAGCAATCAGCCCCAGCATTTT	CASNGIEGSNQPQHF
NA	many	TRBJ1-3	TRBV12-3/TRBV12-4	TGTGCCAGCAGTTTTCTCCTGGCCCGCCGACAGTCTGGAAACACCATATATTTT	CASSFLLARRQSGNTIYF
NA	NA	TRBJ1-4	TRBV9	TGTGCCAGCAGCCTAAGCCCCACGCTGGCAACTAATGAAAAACTGTTTTTT	CASSLSPTLATNEKLFF
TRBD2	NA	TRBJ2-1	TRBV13	TGTGCCAGCAGGAGGGCGGGAGGAACCGGCGAGCAGTTCTTC	CASRRAGGTGEQFF
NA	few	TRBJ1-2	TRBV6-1	TGTGCCAGCTGCGGGGAGGCTCTCTATGGCTACACCTTC	CASCGEALYGYTF
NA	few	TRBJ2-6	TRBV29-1	TGCAGCGTTGGAGGAGCTTACGGGGCCAACGTCCTGACTTTC	CSVGGAYGANVLTF
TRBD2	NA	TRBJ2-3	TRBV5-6	TGTGCCAGCAGCCTGGGACTAGCGGGAGTGTCAGATACGCAGTATTTT	CASSLGLAGVSDTQYF
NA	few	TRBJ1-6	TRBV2	TGTGCCAGCAGTGATTCGCTATTGAATTCACCCCTCCACTTT	CASSDSLLNSPLHF
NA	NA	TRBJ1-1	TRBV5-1	TGCGCCAGCAGCTTTGAGGCGGGTTTAGGTAACACTGAAGCTTTCTTT	CASSFEAGLGNTEAFF
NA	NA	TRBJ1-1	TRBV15	TGTGCCACCAGCAGAGTAGCGGGGAACACTGAAGCTTTCTTT	CATSRVAGNTEAFF
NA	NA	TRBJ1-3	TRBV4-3	TGCGCCAGCAGCCAAGAGGGCCCTTACTCTGGAAACACCATATATTTT	CASSQEGPYSGNTIYF
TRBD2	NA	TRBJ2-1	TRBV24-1	TGTGCCACCAGTGATAGGACTAGCGTGAATGAGCAGTTCTTC	CATSDRTSVNEQFF
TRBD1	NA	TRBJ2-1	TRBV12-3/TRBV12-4	TGTGCCAGCAGTTCCGGGACAGGGAACAATGAGCAGTTCTTC	CASSSGTGNNEQFF
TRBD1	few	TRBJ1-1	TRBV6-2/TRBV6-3	TGTGCCAGCAGCCCACAGGGGTTGGGGACTGAAGCTTTCTTT	CASSPQGLGTEAFF
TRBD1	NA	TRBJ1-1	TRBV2	TGTGCCAGCAGTGGGGGATGGACAGGGGTGAACACTGAAGCTTTCTTT	CASSGGWTGVNTEAFF
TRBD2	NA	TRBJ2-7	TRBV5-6	TGTGCCAGCAGCTCCGATCTAGCGGGATGGTCCTACGAGCAGTACTTC	CASSSDLAGWSYEQYF
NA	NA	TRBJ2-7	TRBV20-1	TGCAGTGCTAGAGGCACGTCCACAGGGAACTCCTACGAGCAGTACTTC	CSARGTSTGNSYEQYF
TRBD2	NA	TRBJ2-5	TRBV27	TGTGCCAGCAGTTTATACGGGAGGGAAGGAGAGACCCAGTACTTC	CASSLYGREGETQYF
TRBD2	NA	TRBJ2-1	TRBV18	TGTGCCAGCTCACCACTCGTAGCGGGCGGCAATGAGCAGTTCTTC	CASSPLVAGGNEQFF
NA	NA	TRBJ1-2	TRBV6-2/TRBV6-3	TGTGCCAGCAGTTACGCCCCTTTTAACTATGGCTACACCTTC	CASSYAPFNYGYTF
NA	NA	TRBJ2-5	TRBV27	TGTGCCAGCTCCCCAGCTTGGGGGGAGACCCAGTACTTC	CASSPAWGETQYF
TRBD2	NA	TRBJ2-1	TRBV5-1	TGCGCCAGCAGCATAAACCTAGCGGGAGGCTACAATGAGCAGTTCTTC	CASSINLAGGYNEQFF